This TCR beta chain is drawn from a study of human T cells and chemical hapten exposure listed by TCRdb under 2021. Some background on the complete study: For sensitization, 2% DPC in acetone was applied to a 2 cm by 2 cm area of upper inner arm skin. Throughout the approximately 22-week study period, patients were also given weekly therapeutic DPC doses on the scalp. Patch tests used Finn chambers with 0.01% DPC on the upper back, scored after 6 days by International Contact Dermatitis Research Group standards. Most of the patients in the cohort were female, and the cohort covered alopecia areata with under or over 50% scalp involvement, alopecia totalis and alopecia universalis. The libraries were sequenced as a pool, and the TCR yield per sample differed mostly because of small variations in library volumes within the pool. In alopecia patients, the study followed how the peripheral blood TCR repertoire changed in vivo over primary and secondary sensitization to diphenylcyclopropenone (DPC), a hapten. Blood was sampled from patients pre-sensitization (week 0) and at 2, 6 and about 24 weeks after DPC sensitization. Approximately 28 alopecia patients provided blood for TCR sequencing at one to four time points (pre-sensitization, 2, 6 and 24 weeks).

Study-level results and caveats: DPC sensitization did not change how many TCRs were above 1 in 1000 frequency, and no evidence was found of alterations in global repertoire structure. Significantly more large CDR3 similarity clusters were formed by expanded TCRs than by pre-sensitization or healthy control sets, consistent with antigen-driven responses. All patients had alopecia, a presumed autoimmune disease, so their immune response might differ from that of healthy individuals. Patch test score correlated positively with the number of PT1 expanded TCRs, reaching significance at thresholds 8, 16 and 32 but not at 4. After repeated subsampling, changes were observed in the strength of the expansion versus patch-test correlation and in the threshold at which the correlation became significant.

Libraries were prepared through RACE. This sample was sequenced with a NextSeq 500. During library preparation, unique molecular identifiers were attached to individual cDNA molecules so that TCRs could be counted quantitatively and reproducibly. From each blood RNA sample, both TCR alpha and TCR beta chains were sequenced. The source study handled its data this way. The median number of TCRs per sample was roughly 100,000, ranging from roughly 23,224 to 690,600. V, J and CDR3 annotation of the TCR reads was carried out using the Decombinator software suite. For the PS versus PT1 abundance plots, all samples were subsampled to the same number of TCRs (28,000). Expanded TCRs were defined as absent before sensitization and observed at least eight times at the 2-week time point. In TCRdb, the public reads were trimmed at Q25 with fastp and aligned with MiXCR, with productive beta chains retained. Entries that share a CDR3 protein sequence are merged under the most common genes and DNA. In this record, the V and J calls reflect TCRdb's handling and not the investigators' own analysis. Here the sample has roughly 250,000 distinct CDR3 sequences; 8.6% occur a single time. The top ten clones comprise over 2% of the sample.

What this sample's time point label stands for: pre-sensitization, week 0. The treatment or condition label here, explained by the study, means: therapeutic diphenylcyclopropenone sensitization with weekly scalp DPC. At every patch-test visit, the blood draw took place before the patch test was put on. Patients were eligible if aged 18 to 70, diagnosed with alopecia and judged suitable for DPC therapy, and pregnant patients were excluded. Unfractionated whole blood was collected in Tempus Blood RNA tubes, and total RNA was extracted from that blood. As for this clonotype: Its recognized antigen is unknown. Per-base qualities were not stored, and no clone one base away is much larger.

CDR1 SEHNR and CDR2 FQNEAQ were looked up in the germline V gene (reference sequence). V sheds 1 base and J sheds 4 bases, leaving 14 bases between their ends. Counted from cysteine to phenylalanine, this CDR3 has 16 amino acids. Only the CDR3 region is kept as DNA, spanning 48 bases read in frame from base 1. This clonotype was obtained from a woman between 35 and 50 years old with alopecia areata. Some clones in this sample may be carry-over from other donors' samples. The chain employs TRBV7-9 and TRBJ2-1; 6 matching bases give a weak D call of TRBD2. The sequencing here drew on whole blood, taken in connection with sensitization to the hapten diphenylcyclopropenone (DPC). CDR3 reads: CASSLGRGSVYNEQFF. The sequenced DNA is TGTGCCAGCAGCTTAGGGCGGGGATCGGTGTACAATGAGCAGTTCTTC.